A single sample is the source of the 8 T cell receptor beta chains below, sequenced in a study of graft-versus-host responses after intestinal transplantation. Lymphocytes (intraepithelial and lamina propria) were released by processing the graft tissue. Sequencing used immunoSEQ multiplex PCR; TCRdb keeps in-frame clones, though not all of them. The sample shows 15,000 to 17,000 clones, 74% of them seen only once. The sample in question was ileum tissue, obtained 14 days after transplant. The receptors were sampled from a human patient who received an intestinal transplant, so some T cells may come from the graft donor.

The rearrangement uses TRBV6-5 and TRBJ2-2; no clear D. V lost 6 bases to trimming and J lost 5 bases, with 10 bases between them. The CDR3 contains 13 residues. Germline CDR1 reads MNHEY; CDR2 reads SVGAGI. The CDR3 sequence is CASRHQRTGELFF. The DNA for the CDR3 is TGTGCCAGCAGACACCAGAGAACCGGGGAGCTGTTTTTT.

The rearrangement uses TRBV6-5 and TRBJ2-5, with a weak D call TRBD2 (6 bases). Deletions cut 5 bases from V and 5 bases from J, with 15 bases between. The CDR3 spans 14 residues. CDR1 and CDR2 from the germline V gene are MNHEY and SVGAGI. Here the CDR3 DNA reads TGTGCCAGCAGTCGTTCCGATGGGAGGGAGACCCAGTACTTC. Protein sequence: CASSRSDGRETQYF.

This sequence joins TRBV5-6 and TRBJ2-6, with D uncertain. Germline-derived CDR1 and CDR2 are SGHDT and YYEEEE. This CDR3 spans 14 amino acids. Trimming removed 4 bases at V and 5 bases at J, with 10 bases between. Here the CDR3 reads CASSPLRRANVLTF. For the CDR3, the DNA is TGTGCCAGCAGCCCCCTGCGGCGGGCCAACGTCCTGACTTTC.

With respect to this clone: Sequence at one end of the junction differs from germline and may be a read error. The rearrangement joins TRBV7-3 to TRBJ2-6; D is uncertain. This CDR3 contains 15 residues. Germline-derived CDR1 and CDR2 are SGHTA and FQGTGA. The CDR3: CASSVTESGANVLTF. Here the CDR3 DNA reads TGTGCCAGCAGCGTAACAGAGTCTGGGGCCAACGTCCTGACTTTC.

With respect to this clone: Other DNA sequences within the sample encode an identical CDR3. V and J are TRBV5-1 and TRBJ2-1; D is ambiguous. Germline CDR1 SGHRS, CDR2 YFSETQ. The CDR3 is 11 amino acids. Trimming took off 3 bases at V and 7 bases at J, with 5 bases between the two ends. CDR3 DNA: TGCGCCAGCAGCTCACAAAATGAGCAGTTCTTC. Its translation is CASSSQNEQFF.

The chain is built from TRBV5-1 and TRBJ2-1, with TRBD1 matching over 11 bases. This CDR3 is 16 amino acids long. V gave up 5 bases and J gave up 2 bases; unmatched junction bases: 6. Germline CDR1 reads SGHRS; CDR2 reads YFSETQ. The CDR3 region has the DNA TGCGCCAGCAGGCGGGGACAGGGGGAAACCTACAATGAGCAGTTCTTC. Its translation is CASRRGQGETYNEQFF.

The genes are TRBV11-3 and TRBJ2-2; TRBD1 is a possible D gene (6 bases). V was cut by 2 bases and J by 7 bases, with 17 bases left in between. The CDR3 sequence is 16 residues long. Germline assignment: CDR1 SGHNT and CDR2 YENEEA. CDR3 loop: CASSLIVGAHDGELFF. CDR3 DNA: TGTGCCAGCAGCTTAATTGTGGGGGCGCATGACGGGGAGCTGTTTTTT.

This chain uses TRBV18 with TRBJ2-2, with D possibly being TRBD2 (6 bases). CDR1 and CDR2 (germline): KGHSH, LQKENI. The V and J ends lost 5 bases and 6 bases respectively, with 16 bases between them. The CDR3 runs 15 residues. The CDR3 sequence: CASSETSIRPGELFF. In DNA, the CDR3 is TGTGCCAGCTCAGAGACTAGTATAAGGCCCGGGGAGCTGTTTTTT. Using reference TRBV18 and TRBJ2-2 for the parts outside the CDR3, the full variable domain is NAGVMQNPRHLVRRRGQEARLRCSPMKGHSHVYWYRQLPEEGLKFMVYLQKENIIDESGMPKERFSAEFPKEGPSILRIQQVVRGDSAAYFCASSETSIRPGELFFGEGSRLTVL.